The clone carrying this T cell receptor beta chain was observed a few times. What it recognizes is unknown. These data are taken from a study of T-cell memory formation after mild COVID-19. Whole-study context: Most TCR clusters belonged to a single donor.

CDR3 length: 16 amino acids. Trimming pared 5 bases from V and 6 bases from J, leaving 17 bases between. Germline CDR1 and CDR2: LNHNV and YYDKDF (reference sequence). TCRdb analysed the 5' RACE reads with MiXCR anew, one entry per CDR3 protein. The table shows 190,000 or so distinct CDR3 sequences, with over 20% occurring only once. Overall study findings and caveats: There was no confirmation that second-wave clones peaking on day 37 were SARS-CoV-2 specific. Researchers found some responding clones in pre-infection memory, a sign that cross-reactive memory joined. Researchers report contracting CD4+ clones mostly in CM and EM, with CD8+ clones in EMRA.

The V call is TRBV15, the J call TRBJ1-6; D not resolved. The receptor's source is an adult woman who had mild COVID-19 (a few samples of this study predate the infection). Cell type and time point are not known. The sequencing input was PBMCs or a T cell subset sorted from them (not recorded which). This CDR3 is CATSATGEGGNSPLHF. DNA of the CDR3: TGTGCCACCAGCGCCACGGGAGAGGGTGGTAATTCACCCCTCCACTTT.